One and the same sample provided the 29 T cell receptor beta chains below, sequenced in a study of cytomegalovirus exposure and HLA in healthy donors. PCR was performed using 60 Vbeta and 13 Jbeta primers. Here immunoSEQ multiplex PCR was the method, and the copy in TCRdb shows in-frame clones only, minus some. Found here are roughly 140,000 clones, 79% of them singletons; the top ten hold about 6.7%. Sample: PBMCs. The receptors derive from a man between 45 and 60 years old in good health and CMV-seropositive.

The CDR3: CASSVGTGGALYEQYF. The CDR3 DNA follows: TGTGCCAGCAGTGTAGGGACAGGGGGTGCCCTGTACGAGCAGTACTTC. The chain is built from TRBV28 and TRBJ2-7; 11 nucleotides match TRBD1. The ends lost 5 bases at V and 4 bases at J; junction bases unmatched: 10. This CDR3 region has 16 residues. CDR1 is MDHEN and CDR2 is SYDVKM in the germline V gene.

A note on this clone: Other nucleotide sequences from this sample produce the same CDR3. This chain links TRBV28 with TRBJ2-7; no clear D gene. Trimming took off 5 bases at V and 3 bases at J, with 8 bases between the two ends. Per the germline V gene, CDR1 is MDHEN and CDR2 is SYDVKM. The CDR3 consists of 12 residues. The CDR3 loop is CASSLAGYEQYF. The CDR3 nucleotides read TGTGCCAGCAGTCTGGCAGGCTACGAGCAGTACTTC.

The V call is TRBV9, the J call TRBJ2-7; 10 nucleotides align to TRBD1. CDR3 length equals 15 residues. Germline assignment: CDR1 SGDLS and CDR2 YYNGEE. V lost 5 bases to trimming and J lost 5 bases; unmatched junction nucleotides: 10. CDR3 residues: CASSFDRGLPDEQYF. In DNA form, the CDR3 reads TGTGCCAGCAGTTTCGACAGGGGGCTACCGGACGAGCAGTACTTC.

The J gene is TRBJ2-4, the V gene TRBV25-1; 11 bases fit TRBD1. This CDR3 spans 14 amino acids. The germline V gene has CDR1 MGHDK and CDR2 SYGVNS. The V gene end was trimmed by 5 bases and the J gene end by 7 bases; junction bases not matched to a gene: 4. The CDR3 region has the DNA TGTGCCAGCAGTTTCGGACAGGGGGCGAACATTCAGTACTTC. It yields the protein CASSFGQGANIQYF.

V and J are TRBV12-5 and TRBJ2-7, with D maybe TRBD2 (6 bases). The CDR3 has 17 residues. Germline CDR1 LGHNT, CDR2 FRNRAP. The ends were cut back, 2 bases at V and 4 bases at J, with 21 bases in the middle. The CDR3: CASGLFIGNGRPYEQYF. CDR3 sequence (DNA): TGTGCTAGTGGTTTGTTTATCGGGAACGGGAGACCTTACGAGCAGTACTTC.

The gene calls are TRBV10-3 and TRBJ1-6; D remains unclear. The CDR3 is 13 amino acids. The germline CDR1 and CDR2 sequences are ENHRY and SYGVKD. The germline V and J ends were trimmed by 6 bases and 8 bases, with 11 bases remaining between them. The CDR3 loop is CAIRRGSYSPLHF. DNA of the CDR3: TGTGCCATCAGGCGGGGTAGTTATTCACCCCTCCACTTT.

The gene calls are TRBV19 and TRBJ2-3; the D gene is possibly TRBD1 (6 bases). The CDR3 contains 15 residues. The germline gives CDR1 LNHDA, CDR2 SQIVND (reference sequence). V was shortened by 6 bases and J by 6 bases, with 19 bases between the two germline ends. The CDR3 loop is CASSPTGLVLDTQYF. In DNA form, the CDR3 reads TGTGCCAGTAGCCCTACAGGGTTGGTCTTGGATACGCAGTATTTT.

The rearrangement joins TRBV28 to TRBJ2-1, with 8 bases aligning to TRBD2. With V trimmed by 4 bases and J by 0 bases, 8 bases remained unmatched. CDR1 and CDR2 from the germline V gene are MDHEN and SYDVKM. This CDR3 has 17 residues. The CDR3 sequence: CASSSIQRGSSYNEQFF. The CDR3 region has the DNA TGTGCCAGCAGTTCCATCCAGCGGGGGAGCTCCTACAATGAGCAGTTCTTC.

J is TRBJ1-1 and V is TRBV6-1; D is unclear. V lost 4 bases, J lost 7 bases, and 13 bases lay in between. The germline V gene has CDR1 MNHNS and CDR2 SASEGT. The CDR3 is 13 amino acids. The CDR3 sequence is CASSVSGLIEAFF. DNA for the CDR3: TGTGCCAGCAGTGTGTCCGGGTTGATTGAAGCTTTCTTT.

The chain employs TRBV28 and TRBJ1-1; 7 positions match TRBD1. The length of the CDR3 is 13 residues. Looked up from germline, CDR1 is MDHEN and CDR2 is SYDVKM. Trimming at V came to 5 bases and at J to 3 bases, leaving 3 bases not matched to a gene. CDR3 amino acids: CASSDGTDTEAFF. In DNA, the CDR3 is TGTGCCAGCAGTGACGGGACAGACACTGAAGCTTTCTTT. The full variable domain, completed using reference TRBV28 and TRBJ1-1, is DVKVTQSSRYLVKRTGEKVFLECVQDMDHENMFWYRQDPGLGLRLIYFSYDVKMKEKGDIPEGYSVSREKKERFSLILESASTNQTSMYLCASSDGTDTEAFFGQGTRLTVV.

The chain links TRBV5-1 to TRBJ2-2; the match to TRBD2 covers 8 bases. Germline CDR1 is SGHRS and CDR2 is YFSETQ. Losses at the gene ends were 4 bases for V and 3 bases for J; bases not matched to a gene: 8. This CDR3 contains 16 residues. The DNA for the CDR3 is TGCGCCAGCAGCCGAGAGCGGGAGAGGTACACCGGGGAGCTGTTTTTT. Its translation: CASSRERERYTGELFF.

This clone was picked up one time. The chain has TRBV7-8 and TRBJ2-3; TRBD2 matches 10 bases. The length of the CDR3 is 15 residues. V was clipped by 5 bases and J by 2 bases; unmatched bases: 4. The germline CDR1 and CDR2 sequences are SGHVS and FQNEAQ. CDR3 residues: CASSISGGNTDTQYF. CDR3 nucleotides: TGTGCCAGCAGCATTAGCGGGGGGAACACAGATACGCAGTATTTT.

This chain joins TRBV6-6 and TRBJ1-3, with unresolved D. CDR3 length equals 15 residues. Germline V gene lookup returns CDR1 MNHNY and CDR2 SVGAGI (reference sequence). V was pared by 0 bases and J by 2 bases, with 8 bases between. CDR3 protein: CASSYSPTTGNTIYF. In nucleotides, the CDR3 is TGTGCCAGCAGTTACTCGCCGACTACTGGAAACACCATATATTTT.

The rearrangement links TRBV7-2 to TRBJ1-1, with a tentative D call TRBD1 (6 bases). The CDR3 has 13 residues. V shed 3 bases and J shed 5 bases, with 10 bases lying between them. Germline-derived CDR1 and CDR2 are SGHTA and FQGNSA. The CDR3, as DNA: TGTGCCAGCAGCTTTGGGAGGGGGACTGAAGCTTTCTTT. It encodes CASSFGRGTEAFF.

The chain couples TRBV19 to TRBJ1-1; the D is unclear. Deletions cut 3 bases from V and 11 bases from J, with 19 bases between. Germline assignment: CDR1 LNHDA and CDR2 SQIVND (reference sequence). CDR3 length equals 14 residues. The CDR3 loop is CASSIFRNSLEAFF. CDR3 sequence (DNA): TGTGCCAGTAGTATTTTTCGTAACTCCCTGGAGGCTTTCTTT.

The chain joins TRBV11-2 to TRBJ2-2; D is unclear. Per germline, CDR1 SGHAT and CDR2 FQNNGV. The CDR3 extends over 16 amino acids. Trimming took 4 bases from V and 0 from J, leaving 12 bases between them. The CDR3 DNA reads as TGTGCCAGCAGCTCTACCTGGTTCGCGAACACCGGGGAGCTGTTTTTT. Its protein product is CASSSTWFANTGELFF.

The table lists this clone with a few counts. V is TRBV6-1 and J is TRBJ2-2, with 9 bases matching TRBD2. V was clipped by 1 base and J by 4 bases; unmatched bases: 4. The CDR3 length is 16 residues. Germline-derived CDR1 and CDR2 are MNHNS and SASEGT. CDR3: CASSEELAGPTGELFF. The CDR3 DNA reads as TGTGCCAGCAGTGAAGAACTAGCGGGCCCCACCGGGGAGCTGTTTTTT.

The rearrangement links TRBV7-2 to TRBJ1-6; D unresolved. Germline lookup yields CDR1 SGHTA and CDR2 FQGNSA. The CDR3 totals 14 residues. V lost 5 bases to trimming and J lost 13 bases, with 18 bases between them. The CDR3 coding sequence is TGTGCCAGCAGCCCCCTTTCCCCATGGCACCCCCTCCACTTT. It is translated as CASSPLSPWHPLHF.

The CDR3 region has the DNA TGTGCCAGTACAACGACTAGCGGTACAGAGACCCAGTACTTC. Amino acid sequence: CASTTTSGTETQYF. The genes are TRBV19 and TRBJ2-5, with 9 bases that match TRBD2. CDR1 is LNHDA and CDR2 is SQIVND in the germline V gene (reference sequence). The CDR3 totals 14 residues. V shed 7 bases and J 4 bases; nucleotides not matched to a gene: 7.

The chain combines TRBV6-1 with TRBJ2-5; 7 bases are shared with TRBD2. The J call may be wrong; the DNA end is better matched by TRBJ2-7. The CDR3 is made up of 15 amino acids. The germline V gene has CDR1 MNHNS and CDR2 SASEGT. CDR3 sequence: CASSEGLADTYEQYF. CDR3 DNA: TGTGCCAGCAGTGAAGGCCTAGCGGATACCTACGAGCAGTACTTC.

The genes are TRBV29-1 and TRBJ1-1; TRBD1 matches at 9 bases. The CDR3 sequence is 15 residues long. In germline, CDR1 is SQVTM, CDR2 ANQGSEA. The V segment lost 6 bases and the J segment 5 bases; nucleotides outside the gene matches: 13. Written as DNA, the CDR3 is TGCAGCGTGGTACTTAACAGGGGGCTGGGTACTGAAGCTTTCTTT. It translates to CSVVLNRGLGTEAFF.

The chain links TRBV5-4 to TRBJ2-5; 7 bases map to TRBD2. This CDR3 region has 17 residues. In germline, CDR1 is SGHNT, CDR2 YYREEE (reference sequence). The V gene end was trimmed by 3 bases and the J gene end by 5 bases; junction bases not matched to a gene: 16. CDR3 residues: CASSWGGGPSAGETQYF. As DNA, the CDR3 is TGTGCCAGCAGCTGGGGGGGAGGCCCCTCGGCGGGGGAGACCCAGTACTTC.

The V and J genes are TRBV18 and TRBJ2-5, with 12 bases matching TRBD1. The CDR3 covers 17 residues. CDR1 and CDR2 from the germline V gene are KGHSH and LQKENI. The V segment lost 0 bases and the J segment 5 bases; nucleotides outside the gene matches: 7. The CDR3 is CASSPPTGTGGAETQYF. DNA of the CDR3: TGTGCCAGCTCACCACCAACCGGGACAGGGGGCGCCGAGACCCAGTACTTC.

The V call is TRBV9, the J call TRBJ2-3; the D gene is possibly TRBD2 (6 bases). V lost 2 bases to trimming and J lost 2 bases, with 15 bases between them. The CDR3 runs 16 residues. Germline lookup yields CDR1 SGDLS and CDR2 YYNGEE. The CDR3, as DNA: TGTGCCAGCAGCGTTAGAGGGTGGCGGGACACAGATACGCAGTATTTT. It yields the protein CASSVRGWRDTDTQYF.

This chain uses TRBV7-9 with TRBJ1-5; D gene uncertain. V lost 4 bases to trimming and J lost 3 bases, with 4 bases between them. The CDR3 is 12 residues long. The germline gives CDR1 SEHNR, CDR2 FQNEAQ (reference sequence). The CDR3 protein is CASSSINQPQHF. CDR3 bases: TGTGCCAGCAGCTCCATCAATCAGCCCCAGCATTTT. Variable domain in full (rest from reference TRBV7-9 and TRBJ1-5): DTGVSQNPRHKITKRGQNVTFRCDPISEHNRLYWYRQTLGQGPEFLTYFQNEAQLEKSRLLSDRFSAERPKGSFSTLEIQRTEQGDSAMYLCASSSINQPQHFGDGTRLSIL.

This clone was recorded a few times. A far larger clone lies a single base away; this is likely a read error. The V gene is TRBV5-8, the J gene TRBJ1-5, with TRBD1 as a possible D gene (5 bases). Trimming cost V 6 bases and J 6 bases, with 10 bases left between them. The CDR3 is 12 amino acids. Germline-derived CDR1 and CDR2 are SGHTS and YDEGEE. CDR3 amino acids: CASTGGSQPQHF. CDR3 in DNA: TGTGCCAGCACCGGGGGAAGTCAGCCCCAGCATTTT.

The rearrangement uses TRBV6-4 and TRBJ1-3, with TRBD1 matching over 9 bases. This CDR3 is 15 amino acids long. The J segment lost 4 bases and the V segment lost 5 bases, leaving 6 bases of the junction unmatched. The germline V gene encodes CDR1 MRHNA and CDR2 SNTAGT. CDR3 bases: TGTGCCAGCAGTCCGGGACAGGGAACAGGAAACACCATATATTTT. Its translation is CASSPGQGTGNTIYF.

The count of this clone is one. The chain uses TRBV5-5 and TRBJ2-5; D might be TRBD1 (6 bases). Germline V gives CDR1 SGHKS, CDR2 YYEKEE (reference sequence). The CDR3 runs 13 residues. Trimming took off 5 bases at V and 5 bases at J, with 13 bases between the two ends. CDR3 protein: CASSWTVRETQYF. The CDR3 DNA reads TGTGCCAGCAGTTGGACAGTCCGGGAGACCCAGTACTTC. Drawing the rest from reference TRBV5-5 and TRBJ2-5, the complete variable domain is DAGVTQSPTHLIKTRGQQVTLRCSPISGHKSVSWYQQVLGQGPQFIFQYYEKEERGRGNFPDRFSARQFPNYSSELNVNALLLGDSALYLCASSWTVRETQYFGPGTRLLVL.

This chain links TRBV2 with TRBJ2-3, with D maybe TRBD2 (6 bases). The CDR3 covers 13 residues. With 6 bases removed from V and 0 bases from J, the gap between germline ends came to 7 bases. From germline, CDR1 is SNHLY and CDR2 FYNNEI. The CDR3 region is CASSGTSTDTQYF. The CDR3 DNA reads TGTGCCAGCAGCGGGACTAGCACAGATACGCAGTATTTT.